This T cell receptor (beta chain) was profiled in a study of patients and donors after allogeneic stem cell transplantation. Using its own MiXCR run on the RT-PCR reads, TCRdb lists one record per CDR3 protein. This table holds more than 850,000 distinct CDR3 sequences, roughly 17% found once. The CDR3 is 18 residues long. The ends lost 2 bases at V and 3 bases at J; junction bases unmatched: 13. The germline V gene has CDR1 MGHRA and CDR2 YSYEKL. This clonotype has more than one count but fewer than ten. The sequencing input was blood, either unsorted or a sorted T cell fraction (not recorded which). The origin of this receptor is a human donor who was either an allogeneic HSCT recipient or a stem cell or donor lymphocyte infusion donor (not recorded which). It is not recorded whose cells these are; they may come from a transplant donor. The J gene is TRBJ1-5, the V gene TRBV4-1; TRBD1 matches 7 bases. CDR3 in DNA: TGCGCCAGCAGCCAACGAATTCCCGGGACAGATCCCAATCAGCCCCAGCATTTT. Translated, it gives CASSQRIPGTDPNQPQHF.